This T cell receptor beta chain was recovered during a study of blood T cell repertoires in COVID-19. Study-level information: Samples taken during acute and convalescent COVID-19 were collected in the United States, Italy and Spain. T cells, B-cell-depleted T cells, or PBMCs provided the cDNA or gDNA that served as material.

Those enrolled in Seattle joined during active infection and were followed longitudinally afterward. Per the original data handling: Cell counts per sample came from amplifying reference gene primers. The repertoire was sequenced with immunoSEQ multiplex PCR; TCRdb's copy has only in-frame clones and lacks some. That table gives V, J and clone size, and the DNA gave D and trimming. The table lists 220,000 or so clones, 80% to 85% of them singletons. The ends lost 11 bases at V and 0 bases at J; junction bases unmatched: 7. Per the germline V gene, CDR1 is MGHDK and CDR2 is SYGVNS. The CDR3 has 13 residues. This clone was counted once.

The sequence was collected from an elderly woman with COVID-19, enrolled during active disease. This sequence joins TRBV25-1 and TRBJ2-7, with 7 bases fitting TRBD2. Sequencing was performed on peripheral blood. The CDR3 loop reads CAATSSNSYEQYF. The CDR3 DNA sequence: TGTGCCGCGACTAGCTCAAACTCCTACGAGCAGTACTTC.